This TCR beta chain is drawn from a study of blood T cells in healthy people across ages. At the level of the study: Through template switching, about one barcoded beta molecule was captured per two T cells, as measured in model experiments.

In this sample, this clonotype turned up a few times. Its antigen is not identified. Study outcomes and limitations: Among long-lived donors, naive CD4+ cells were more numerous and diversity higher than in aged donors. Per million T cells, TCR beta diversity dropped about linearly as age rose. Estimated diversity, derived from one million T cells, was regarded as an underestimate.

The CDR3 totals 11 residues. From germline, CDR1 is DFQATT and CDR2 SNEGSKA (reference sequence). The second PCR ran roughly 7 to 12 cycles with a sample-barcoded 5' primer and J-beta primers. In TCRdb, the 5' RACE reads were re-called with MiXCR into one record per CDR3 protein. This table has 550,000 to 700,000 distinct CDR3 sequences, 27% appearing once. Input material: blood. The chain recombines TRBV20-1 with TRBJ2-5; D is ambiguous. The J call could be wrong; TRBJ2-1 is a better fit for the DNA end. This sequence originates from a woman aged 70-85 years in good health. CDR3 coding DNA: TGCAGTGCCGCAAATGACAATGAGCAGTTCTTC. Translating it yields CSAANDNEQFF.